This T cell receptor (beta chain) was obtained from a study of blood T cell repertoires in COVID-19. For the study at large: Cohort 3 recovered donors had two negative PCRs, clearance, or symptom resolution. PBMCs, B-cell-depleted T cells, or T cells were the source of the cDNA or gDNA that made up the material.

Clones were sequenced by immunoSEQ multiplex PCR, and TCRdb holds only the in-frame ones, with some missing. Among roughly 340,000 clones listed, 80% to 90% were seen once. The CDR3 totals 14 residues. Germline V gene lookup returns CDR1 WNHNN and CDR2 SYGVQD (reference sequence). The junction had 6 bases not matched to a gene; V was cut back by 7 bases and J by 1 base. The genes are TRBV10-1 and TRBJ1-1; TRBD1 aligns across 7 bases. This sequence was found in a man in his forties in a cohort exposed to, infected with or recovered from COVID-19 (not recorded which). Sample: PBMCs or T cells enriched from blood (not recorded which). The CDR3 nucleotides read TGCGCCAGCAACCGACAGGGAGAGAACACTGAAGCTTTCTTT. Translation gives CASNRQGENTEAFF.